This passage covers 25 T cell receptor beta chains from one sample sequenced in a study of OX40 agonist ivuxolimab in advanced cancers. The data were produced by immunoSEQ multiplex PCR, yet TCRdb's version contains in-frame clones alone and is incomplete. The sample contains fewer than 65,000 clones, roughly nine tenths of which appear only once. The sequences come from CD4+ or CD8+ T cells sorted from blood, collected in a trial of the OX40 agonist ivuxolimab. These receptors were obtained from an adult with an advanced solid tumor such as melanoma, head and neck, liver or kidney cancer.

The chain links TRBV6-5 to TRBJ2-7; D perhaps matches TRBD2 (5 bases). V lost 3 bases, J lost 1 base, and 10 bases lay in between. This CDR3 is built from 14 residues. The germline CDR1 and CDR2 sequences are MNHEY and SVGAGI. The CDR3 loop is CASSYFTGSYEQYF. The CDR3 region has the DNA TGTGCCAGCAGTTATTTCACGGGGTCCTACGAGCAGTACTTC.

The chain employs TRBV5-6 and TRBJ2-7; 9 bases line up with TRBD1. From germline, CDR1 is SGHDT and CDR2 YYEEEE. This CDR3 is built from 15 residues. J gave up 5 bases and V 4 bases, and 10 bases lay outside the gene matches. The CDR3 is CASSLAGQGNDEQYF. The CDR3 DNA reads as TGTGCCAGCAGCCTGGCGGGACAGGGTAACGACGAGCAGTACTTC.

This sequence joins TRBV27 and TRBJ2-5; 8 bases line up with TRBD1. J lost 1 base, V lost 2 bases, and 0 bases had no gene match. Germline V lookup: CDR1 MNHEY, CDR2 SMNVEV (reference sequence). This CDR3 is 14 amino acids long. The CDR3 spells CASSLDRGQETQYF. The CDR3 bases are TGTGCCAGCAGTTTAGACAGGGGCCAAGAGACCCAGTACTTC.

The V and J genes are TRBV4-1 and TRBJ2-1, with D possibly TRBD2 on 6 matching bases. V dropped 4 bases and J dropped 4 bases, with 14 bases sitting between them. CDR1 MGHRA and CDR2 YSYEKL come from the germline V gene. This CDR3 has 15 residues. CDR3 nucleotide sequence: TGCGCCAGCAGCCTAGACGAGGGGAGGTACAATGAGCAGTTCTTC. Translating gives CASSLDEGRYNEQFF.

The gene calls are TRBV10-2 and TRBJ2-7; maybe TRBD1 (6 bases). V was pared by 7 bases and J by 3 bases, with 19 bases between. This CDR3 has 15 amino acids. Germline V gene sequence: CDR1 WSHSY, CDR2 SAAADI. The CDR3 coding sequence is TGCGCCAGCACCTTAGGGGGAGACGGTGACTACGAGCAGTACTTC. The encoded protein is CASTLGGDGDYEQYF.

The chain joins TRBV13 to TRBJ1-2; D perhaps matches TRBD1 (6 bases). The CDR3 sequence is 14 residues long. Looked up from germline, CDR1 is PRHDT and CDR2 is FYEKMQ (reference sequence). V was clipped by 5 bases and J by 6 bases, with 16 bases between them. The CDR3 bases are TGTGCCAGCAGCCAAGGACAGTTTTCGGATGGCTACACCTTC. As protein: CASSQGQFSDGYTF.

This rearrangement joins TRBV5-6 to TRBJ2-7; TRBD1 agrees at 8 bases. The CDR3 has 14 residues. V was clipped by 4 bases and J by 2 bases; unmatched bases: 5. Germline CDR1 and CDR2: SGHDT and YYEEEE. The CDR3 sequence: CASSLTGVTYEQYF. The CDR3 bases are TGTGCCAGCAGCCTGACAGGGGTGACCTACGAGCAGTACTTC.

V gene TRBV2 combines with J gene TRBJ2-3, with 9 bases matching TRBD2. J was trimmed by 0 bases and V by 8 bases; bases with no gene match: 3. The CDR3 has 14 amino acids. Germline CDR1 reads SNHLY; CDR2 reads FYNNEI. The CDR3 spells CASGGGASTDTQYF. The CDR3, as DNA: TGTGCCAGCGGCGGGGGGGCTAGCACAGATACGCAGTATTTT.

V and J are TRBV5-8 and TRBJ1-1; D is unclear. The CDR3 spans 15 residues. V was cut by 1 base and J by 5 bases, with 15 bases left in between. The germline CDR1 and CDR2 sequences are SGHTS and YDEGEE. CDR3 region: CASSLSSTVRTEAFF. The DNA of the CDR3 is TGTGCCAGCAGCTTGTCGTCTACGGTGAGGACTGAAGCTTTCTTT.

The CDR3 sequence: CASSKGQGAYEQYF. CDR3 DNA sequence: TGTGCCAGCAGCAAGGGACAGGGTGCCTACGAGCAGTACTTC. The V call is TRBV6-5, the J call TRBJ2-7; 9 bases map to TRBD1. The CDR3 length is 14 residues. CDR1 MNHEY and CDR2 SVGAGI come from the germline V gene. V gave up 6 bases and J gave up 2 bases; unmatched junction bases: 5.

The V and J genes are TRBV27 and TRBJ2-3; 9 nucleotides align to TRBD1. V was clipped by 3 bases and J by 2 bases; unmatched bases: 3. Germline values: CDR1 MNHEY, CDR2 SMNVEV (reference sequence). CDR3 length: 15 amino acids. This chain's CDR3 is CASSLTGGLTDTQYF. CDR3 nucleotide sequence: TGTGCCAGCAGTTTGACAGGGGGGCTCACAGATACGCAGTATTTT.

V gene TRBV2 combines with J gene TRBJ2-1; 8 bases align to TRBD1. V dropped 11 bases and J dropped 5; count of bases not matched to a gene: 5. The CDR3 extends over 12 amino acids. Germline CDR1 reads SNHLY; CDR2 reads FYNNEI. The CDR3 region has the DNA TGTGCCGCGGACAGGGAGGACAATGAGCAGTTCTTC. Its translation is CAADREDNEQFF. The full variable domain, its missing parts supplied by reference TRBV2 and TRBJ2-1, is EPEVTQTPSHQVTQMGQEVILRCVPISNHLYFYWYRQILGQKVEFLVSFYNNEISEKSEIFDDQFSVERPDGSNFTLKIRSTKLEDSAMYFCAADREDNEQFFGPGTRLTVL.

This clone is medium-sized within its sample. The V and J genes are TRBV6-4 and TRBJ2-7; D tentatively fits TRBD1 or TRBD2 (5 bases each). CDR3 length: 14 amino acids. The ends were cut back, 3 bases at V and 1 base at J, with 10 bases in the middle. Germline CDR1 MRHNA, CDR2 SNTAGT. CDR3 nucleotides: TGTGCCAGCAGTGAAGACGAGGGGTCCTACGAGCAGTACTTC. As protein: CASSEDEGSYEQYF.

The chain is built from TRBV7-6 and TRBJ1-1; D may be TRBD1 (5 bases). Trimming left V 5 bases short and J 5 bases short, with 9 bases between. The CDR3 has 12 residues. Germline loops: CDR1 SGHVS, CDR2 FNYEAQ. CDR3 sequence reads: CASSPGGTEAFF. The CDR3 DNA is TGTGCCAGCAGCCCCGGGGGTACTGAAGCTTTCTTT.

The V and J genes are TRBV7-8 and TRBJ2-1; the D is unclear. Trimming removed 2 bases at V and 7 bases at J, with 9 bases between. The germline CDR1 and CDR2 sequences are SGHVS and FQNEAQ. The CDR3 has 13 residues. The CDR3 sequence: CASSLLAWNEQFF. In nucleotides, the CDR3 is TGTGCCAGCAGCTTATTGGCTTGGAATGAGCAGTTCTTC.

This clone was recorded only once. The rearrangement joins TRBV7-9 to TRBJ2-3; TRBD2 matches 11 bases. This CDR3 comprises 16 residues. Trimming at V came to 5 bases and at J to 4 bases, leaving 8 bases not matched to a gene. Germline CDR1 reads SEHNR; CDR2 reads FQNEAQ (reference sequence). The CDR3 bases are TGTGCCAGCAGCCCTAATAGCGGGGGGGCCCCAGATACGCAGTATTTT. Protein: CASSPNSGGAPDTQYF.

The chain uses TRBV11-1 and TRBJ2-1; unclear D gene. Between the trimmed V and J ends, which lost 3 bases and 0 bases, there was a span of 12 bases. The CDR3 runs to 16 residues. Germline-derived CDR1 and CDR2 are SGHAT and FQDESV (reference sequence). CDR3 coding DNA: TGTGCCAGCAGCTTCTACCCTGAGAGCTCCTACAATGAGCAGTTCTTC. Amino acids: CASSFYPESSYNEQFF.

This chain links TRBV27 with TRBJ1-1; unclear D gene. CDR1 is MNHEY, CDR2 SMNVEV, per germline (reference sequence). This CDR3 is built from 13 residues. The V gene lost 8 bases and the J gene lost 5 bases, with 15 bases spanning the gap. The CDR3 is CASGYGQGTEAFF. The CDR3 DNA sequence: TGTGCCAGCGGTTATGGGCAAGGGACTGAAGCTTTCTTT.

The chain is built from TRBV15 and TRBJ1-3, with D unclear. CDR3 length equals 14 residues. Per germline, CDR1 LNHNV and CDR2 YYDKDF (reference sequence). Deletions cut 8 bases from V and 0 bases from J, with 11 bases between. The CDR3 DNA follows: TGTGCCACCTGGGGAGGATACTCTGGAAACACCATATATTTT. This sequence encodes CATWGGYSGNTIYF.

This sequence joins TRBV7-9 and TRBJ2-7, with D unclear. Trimming stripped 3 bases from V and 0 bases from J, with 12 bases between. This CDR3 is built from 15 residues. Germline values: CDR1 SEHNR, CDR2 FQNEAQ (reference sequence). The CDR3 region has the DNA TGTGCCAGCAGCTTCCTCGGTCCCAGCTCCTACGAGCAGTACTTC. Its protein is CASSFLGPSSYEQYF.

The V and J genes are TRBV25-1 and TRBJ1-4; D is uncertain. CDR3 length: 14 residues. Germline CDR1 MGHDK, CDR2 SYGVNS. V was pared by 2 bases and J by 3 bases, with 7 bases between. The DNA for the CDR3 is TGTGCCAGCAGTGAAGGGAGGGCTAATGAAAAACTGTTTTTT. Translation: CASSEGRANEKLFF.

This rearrangement joins TRBV12-2 to TRBJ2-6; no check of the table's D call, TRBD1, against the DNA was made. TRBV12-2 is deemed a pseudogene. The CDR3 loop spans 18 amino acids. CDR3 sequence: CASRSGQESTSGANVLTF. CDR3 DNA: TGTGCAAGTCGCTCCGGACAGGAATCAACCTCTGGGGCCAACGTCCTGACTTTC.

The V call is TRBV6-5, the J call TRBJ2-2; D may be TRBD1 (6 bases). Germline V gene sequence: CDR1 MNHEY, CDR2 SVGAGI. CDR3 length: 15 residues. V was cut by 5 bases and J by 0 bases, with 10 bases left in between. CDR3 sequence: CASSNTGTNTGELFF. Here the CDR3 DNA reads TGTGCCAGCAGTAACACAGGGACGAACACCGGGGAGCTGTTTTTT.

Only one count was recorded for this clone. This chain connects TRBV2 to TRBJ1-5; D might be TRBD1 (6 bases). Germline CDR1 is SNHLY and CDR2 is FYNNEI. The CDR3 has 15 amino acids. V was cut by 6 bases and J by 6 bases, with 18 bases left in between. The CDR3 DNA sequence: TGTGCCAGCAGACCACCAGGGGCGGCCTCTCAGCCCCAGCATTTT. This translates into CASRPPGAASQPQHF.

The rearrangement links TRBV5-4 to TRBJ2-5; D is unclear. The CDR3 runs to 11 residues. The ends were cut back, 1 base at V and 5 bases at J, with 3 bases in the middle. Germline V gene lookup returns CDR1 SGHNT and CDR2 YYREEE (reference sequence). The CDR3 region has the DNA TGTGCCAGCAGCTTGTTGGAGACCCAGTACTTC. Its protein is CASSLLETQYF.